One sample yielded the 19 T cell receptor beta chains listed below, sequenced in a study of T cells expressing NK-cell markers. From its re-call of the 5' RACE reads, TCRdb lists each CDR3 protein once, without DNA. Recorded for this sample: fewer than 550,000 distinct CDR3 sequences. Sequencing used blood T cells: a sorted CD56 or NKG2C T cell subset, CD4+ or CD8+ T cells, or bulk PBMC T cells (not recorded which). Source of these receptors: a woman between 50 and 59 years old in good health.

The CDR3 here is CASSHARELSYNEQFF. V and J are TRBV4-1 and TRBJ2-1; TCRdb lists TRBD1, though no DNA is available to test this call. Germline V gene sequence: CDR1 MGHRA, CDR2 YSYEKL. The CDR3 spans 16 residues.

V is TRBV4-1 and J is TRBJ2-5; the TRBD2 assignment by TCRdb is unverifiable without DNA. The germline V gene encodes CDR1 MGHRA and CDR2 YSYEKL. This CDR3 region has 16 residues. The CDR3 loop is CASSQGQGRVAETQYF.

The rearrangement uses TRBV5-1 and TRBJ2-3. The CDR3 length is 16 residues. Germline V gene data show CDR1 as SGHRS and CDR2 as YFSETQ. CDR3 protein: CASSSNLNHGTDTQYF.

The chain uses TRBV5-1 and TRBJ1-2. The CDR3 loop spans 14 amino acids. The germline gives CDR1 SGHRS, CDR2 YFSETQ. CDR3 loop: CASSLGLRSYGYTF.

This rearrangement joins TRBV11-2 to TRBJ2-3; TCRdb returns TRBD2, unconfirmable since there is no DNA. The germline gives CDR1 SGHAT, CDR2 FQNNGV. The CDR3 contains 16 residues. CDR3 protein: CASSSRGAGGTHTQYF.

The V gene is TRBV2, the J gene TRBJ2-7. Germline CDR1 reads SNHLY; CDR2 reads FYNNEI. This CDR3 comprises 12 residues. CDR3 sequence reads: CASSLRDLEQYF.

The chain uses TRBV11-2 and TRBJ2-3; without DNA, the TCRdb call of TRBD2 cannot be checked. Germline V gene lookup returns CDR1 SGHAT and CDR2 FQNNGV. This CDR3 spans 16 amino acids. This chain's CDR3 is CASSLGLAAAADTQYF.

V usage is TRBV5-5 and J usage is TRBJ1-1; the D call of TRBD1 rests on TCRdb alone, since no DNA is present to check it. The CDR3 is 14 amino acids. Germline V lookup: CDR1 SGHKS, CDR2 YYEKEE (reference sequence). This CDR3 reads CASSPRGPYTEAFF. Drawing the rest from reference TRBV5-5 and TRBJ1-1, the complete variable domain is DAGVTQSPTHLIKTRGQQVTLRCSPISGHKSVSWYQQVLGQGPQFIFQYYEKEERGRGNFPDRFSARQFPNYSSELNVNALLLGDSALYLCASSPRGPYTEAFFGQGTRLTVV.

The V and J genes are TRBV5-1 and TRBJ2-3; TCRdb's D gene call, TRBD2, goes unchecked for lack of DNA. Germline CDR1 is SGHRS and CDR2 is YFSETQ. The CDR3 is 14 residues long. CDR3 protein: CASSSGARTDTQYF.

V usage is TRBV28 and J usage is TRBJ1-5; TCRdb proposes TRBD1, but this gene call is untestable without DNA. CDR3 length: 15 amino acids. Germline values: CDR1 MDHEN, CDR2 SYDVKM. The CDR3 here is CASSPPPGGNQPQHF.

The rearrangement uses TRBV7-9 and TRBJ2-7; TCRdb's D gene call, TRBD2, goes unchecked for lack of DNA. Germline-derived CDR1 and CDR2 are SEHNR and FQNEAQ (reference sequence). The length of the CDR3 is 14 residues. CDR3 amino acids: CASSLESRFDEQYF.

The chain recombines TRBV11-3 with TRBJ2-1; the D call from TCRdb, TRBD1, cannot be confirmed without DNA. The germline CDR1 and CDR2 sequences are SGHNT and YENEEA. The CDR3 covers 15 residues. The CDR3 spells CASSQSPRVDNEQFF.

The CDR3 loop is CASSVGSGRANGELFF. The chain links TRBV9 to TRBJ2-2; the TRBD2 assignment by TCRdb is unverifiable without DNA. The germline gives CDR1 SGDLS, CDR2 YYNGEE. There are 16 residues in the CDR3.

The chain combines TRBV5-5 with TRBJ1-1; TCRdb's D call of TRBD1 is untestable without DNA. There are 16 residues in the CDR3. CDR1 is SGHKS and CDR2 is YYEKEE in the germline V gene (reference sequence). CDR3 in amino acids: CASSYDPGTPATEAFF.

The genes are TRBV3-1 and TRBJ1-1. CDR1 is LGHDT, CDR2 YNNKEL, per germline (reference sequence). The CDR3 is made up of 14 amino acids. The CDR3 reads CASSQELVVVEAFF.

The CDR3 sequence: CASSLIPRGAETQYF. The J gene is TRBJ2-5, the V gene TRBV5-1; TCRdb calls TRBD1, which cannot be checked without DNA. This CDR3 region has 15 residues. Germline CDR1 reads SGHRS; CDR2 reads YFSETQ.

The rearrangement joins TRBV2 to TRBJ1-1; TCRdb's assignment of TRBD1 cannot be checked, as there is no DNA. The germline CDR1 and CDR2 sequences are SNHLY and FYNNEI. This CDR3 comprises 13 residues. The CDR3 region is CASSEEQGLWAFF. Full variable domain (rest looked up from reference TRBV2 and TRBJ1-1): EPEVTQTPSHQVTQMGQEVILRCVPISNHLYFYWYRQILGQKVEFLVSFYNNEISEKSEIFDDQFSVERPDGSNFTLKIRSTKLEDSAMYFCASSEEQGLWAFFGQGTRLTVV.

The rearrangement joins TRBV16 to TRBJ1-2; absent DNA, TCRdb's TRBD1 call cannot be checked. In germline, CDR1 is KGHSY, CDR2 FQNENV. The CDR3 has 15 amino acids. The CDR3 is CASSPQLDRTYGYTF.

The chain couples TRBV20-1 to TRBJ2-7; TCRdb reports TRBD1, a call that lacks DNA to check it against. This CDR3 has 13 amino acids. Germline CDR1 DFQATT, CDR2 SNEGSKA (reference sequence). This CDR3 reads CSARLTGGAEQYF.